Below are 27 T cell receptor beta chains sequenced from a single sample in a study of Ad26.COV2.S vaccination and SARS-CoV-2 variants. Here immunoSEQ multiplex PCR was the method, and the copy in TCRdb shows in-frame clones only, minus some. The sample lists 300,000 to 400,000 clones; roughly 87% were seen once. The treatment denotes: roughly 20 received Ad26.COV2.S at low or high dose, single or two shots; roughly five received placebo; per-sample allocation not given. After the first vaccine or placebo injection, samples were drawn on day 63. The specimen comprised peripheral blood, sampled in a trial of Ad26.COV2.S vaccine versus placebo. Source of these receptors: a person aged 18-65 years who received the Ad26.COV2.S COVID-19 vaccine or a placebo.

This chain connects TRBV5-1 to TRBJ1-4, with D unclear. This CDR3 region has 15 residues. Trimming took 0 bases from V and 0 from J, leaving 6 bases between them. CDR1 and CDR2 (germline): SGHRS, YFSETQ. The CDR3 DNA reads as TGCGCCAGCAGCTTGGACAGACCAACTAATGAAAAACTGTTTTTT. Residues: CASSLDRPTNEKLFF.

DNA of the CDR3: TGTGCCAGCTCACGGGACAGTGAGTATGAGCAGTTCTTC. Translating gives CASSRDSEYEQFF. The J gene is TRBJ2-1, the V gene TRBV18; 7 bases fit TRBD1. The CDR3 consists of 13 residues. J gave up 8 bases and V 4 bases, and 5 bases lay outside the gene matches. Germline loops: CDR1 KGHSH, CDR2 LQKENI.

The chain carries TRBV21-1 and TRBJ2-2; the table assigns TRBD2, which was not confirmed against the DNA. TRBV21-1 is a documented pseudogene. CDR3 length equals 21 residues. The CDR3 here is CASSEVLAGGRCGCYTGELFF. CDR3 coding DNA: TGTGCCAGCAGCGAAGTCCTAGCGGGGGGCCGCTGTGGGTGTTACACCGGGGAGCTGTTTTTT.

Worth noting for this clone: Other DNA sequences in the sample encode the same CDR3. This chain links TRBV4-3 with TRBJ2-1; TRBD1 matches 7 bases. CDR3 size: 14 residues. V lost 0 bases to trimming and J lost 7 bases; unmatched junction nucleotides: 3. Germline CDR1 is LGHNA and CDR2 is YSLEER. The CDR3 loop reads CASSQDRGLNEQFF. The CDR3 DNA follows: TGCGCCAGCAGCCAAGATAGGGGGCTAAATGAGCAGTTCTTC.

The chain recombines TRBV7-3 with TRBJ2-1, with D possibly TRBD2 on 6 matching bases. The CDR3 contains 13 residues. Trimming cost V 5 bases and J 9 bases, with 14 bases left between them. Looked up from germline, CDR1 is SGHTA and CDR2 is FQGTGA. The CDR3 here is CASSRGTEGEQFF. Here the CDR3 DNA reads TGTGCCAGCAGCCGGGGGACCGAGGGTGAGCAGTTCTTC.

The rearrangement joins TRBV18 to TRBJ2-1; tentatively, D is TRBD1 (6 bases). From germline, CDR1 is KGHSH and CDR2 LQKENI. The CDR3 consists of 15 residues. Trimming pared 6 bases from V and 4 bases from J, leaving 16 bases between. For the CDR3, the DNA is TGTGCCAGCTCCCCGCGGAGACAGGCTTACAATGAGCAGTTCTTC. It yields the protein CASSPRRQAYNEQFF.

The V gene is TRBV11-3, the J gene TRBJ2-7; D is ambiguous. The CDR3 is 14 residues long. Germline CDR1 SGHNT, CDR2 YENEEA. Trimming took off 1 base at V and 3 bases at J, with 10 bases between the two ends. Here the CDR3 reads CASSLVGNDYEQYF. As DNA, the CDR3 is TGTGCCAGCAGCTTAGTAGGGAACGACTACGAGCAGTACTTC.

This chain uses TRBV4-3 with TRBJ1-2, with a possible D match to TRBD1 (5 bases). V lost 3 bases to trimming and J lost 2 bases, with 13 bases between them. Germline V gene sequence: CDR1 LGHNA, CDR2 YSLEER. This CDR3 has 15 amino acids. The CDR3: CASSQAEGNNYGYTF. CDR3 DNA sequence: TGCGCCAGCAGCCAGGCGGAGGGGAACAACTATGGCTACACCTTC.

The J gene is TRBJ2-1, the V gene TRBV24-1; a weak D match, TRBD1 (6 bases). From germline, CDR1 is KGHDR and CDR2 SFDVKD. Trimming stripped 3 bases from V and 0 bases from J, with 8 bases between. The CDR3 contains 15 residues. This CDR3 reads CATSDTGSSYNEQFF. The CDR3 nucleotides are TGTGCCACCAGTGATACAGGGAGCTCCTACAATGAGCAGTTCTTC.

This chain uses TRBV6-5 with TRBJ2-3; 7 bases are a match to TRBD1. The germline V gene encodes CDR1 MNHEY and CDR2 SVGAGI. Germline trimming cut 5 bases from V and 2 bases from J; bases unmatched to any gene: 7. The CDR3 has 15 amino acids. Here the CDR3 reads CASSPGGDLTDTQYF. The CDR3 DNA sequence: TGTGCCAGCAGTCCAGGGGGAGACCTCACAGATACGCAGTATTTT.

This chain uses TRBV11-2 with TRBJ1-1; no firm D call. Germline assignment: CDR1 SGHAT and CDR2 FQNNGV. V lost 5 bases and J 1 base, leaving 11 bases between the germline ends. The CDR3 has 14 amino acids. DNA for the CDR3: TGTGCCAGCAGCCCCGGACCGCGGAACACTGAAGCTTTCTTT. It codes for CASSPGPRNTEAFF.

This clone has only one observation. The chain recombines TRBV7-2 with TRBJ2-5; 8 positions agree with TRBD2. J lost 5 bases, V lost 10 bases, and 9 bases had no gene match. The CDR3 consists of 13 residues. CDR1 and CDR2 from the germline V gene are SGHTA and FQGNSA. The CDR3 nucleotides are TGTGCCACCCGTAAAGCGGGGGCCGAGACCCAGTACTTC. Residues: CATRKAGAETQYF.

The chain has TRBV5-1 and TRBJ2-3; no clear D. Germline V lookup: CDR1 SGHRS, CDR2 YFSETQ. The CDR3 spans 18 residues. The V end was cut by 1 base, the J end by 2 bases, with 20 bases between. The CDR3 nucleotides read TGCGCCAGCAGCTTGTTCCCATCGTCGGCCGGATCCACAGATACGCAGTATTTT. Its protein product is CASSLFPSSAGSTDTQYF.

The CDR3 spells CASSSARTSRTDTQYF. CDR3 DNA sequence: TGTGCCAGCAGCTCGGCCCGGACTAGCCGCACAGATACGCAGTATTTT. This chain uses TRBV13 with TRBJ2-3; the match to TRBD2 covers 8 bases. Germline-derived CDR1 and CDR2 are PRHDT and FYEKMQ (reference sequence). V was pared by 4 bases and J by 1 base, with 7 bases of the junction left unmatched. The CDR3 loop spans 16 amino acids.

This chain uses TRBV6-5 with TRBJ1-1, with a tentative D call TRBD1 (6 bases). The CDR3 covers 15 residues. The germline V gene has CDR1 MNHEY and CDR2 SVGAGI. Trimming removed 2 bases from V and 5 bases from J, with 15 bases in between. The CDR3 spells CASSYTGWGATEAFF. Written as DNA, the CDR3 is TGTGCCAGCAGTTACACCGGGTGGGGGGCGACTGAAGCTTTCTTT.

This clone appeared a single time. V and J are TRBV30 and TRBJ2-6; D remains unclear. The CDR3 loop spans 14 amino acids. V shed 1 base and J shed 0 bases, with 4 bases lying between them. From germline, CDR1 is GTSNPN and CDR2 SVGIG (reference sequence). The CDR3: CAWSGGSGANVLTF. The CDR3 DNA is TGTGCCTGGAGTGGAGGCTCTGGGGCCAACGTCCTGACTTTC.

CDR3 DNA sequence: TGTGCCAGCAGCGGATTCACAGGGGGCACTGAAGCTTTCTTT. Protein product: CASSGFTGGTEAFF. V is TRBV13 and J is TRBJ1-1; 8 bases are shared with TRBD1. CDR1 PRHDT and CDR2 FYEKMQ come from the germline V gene (reference sequence). The CDR3 sequence is 14 residues long. Trimming took 5 bases from V and 4 from J; bases not matched to a gene: 6.

This chain uses TRBV24-1 with TRBJ1-2, with 9 bases matching TRBD1. Trimming cost V 1 base and J 7 bases; bases outside gene matches: 30. The CDR3 length is 23 residues. In germline, CDR1 is KGHDR, CDR2 SFDVKD. Here the CDR3 reads CATSDFRPCGVPIVGTGSCGYTF. The CDR3 bases are TGTGCCACCAGTGATTTTCGGCCCTGTGGGGTACCGATCGTTGGGACAGGGTCCTGTGGCTACACCTTC.

Here the CDR3 reads CASSIDEDQETQYF. Written as DNA, the CDR3 is TGTGCCAGTAGTATAGACGAGGACCAAGAGACCCAGTACTTC. The genes are TRBV19 and TRBJ2-5; D unclear. With 0 bases removed from V and 0 bases from J, the gap between germline ends came to 5 bases. The CDR3 consists of 14 residues. In germline, CDR1 is LNHDA, CDR2 SQIVND (reference sequence).

This chain joins TRBV7-2 and TRBJ1-2; 7 nucleotides agree with TRBD1. The CDR3 is 15 amino acids. The J segment lost 7 bases and the V segment lost 3 bases, leaving 11 bases of the junction unmatched. Per the germline V gene, CDR1 is SGHTA and CDR2 is FQGNSA. CDR3 sequence (DNA): TGTGCCAGCAGCTTGATGGGGACAGTAGGTGGTGGCTACACCTTC. It specifies CASSLMGTVGGGYTF. Looking up the rest from reference TRBV7-2 and TRBJ1-2 gives the full variable domain: GAGVSQSPSNKVTEKGKDVELRCDPISGHTALYWYRQSLGQGLEFLIYFQGNSAPDKSGLPSDRFSAERTGGSVSTLTIQRTQQEDSAVYLCASSLMGTVGGGYTFGSGTRLTVV.

CDR3 in amino acids: CASSISDTQYF. CDR3 DNA: TGTGCCAGCAGCATCAGTGATACGCAGTATTTT. The chain has TRBV11-3 and TRBJ2-3; D is unclear. The V end lost 5 bases, the J end lost 6 bases, and 6 bases lay between the germline ends. The CDR3 covers 11 residues. The germline V gene has CDR1 SGHNT and CDR2 YENEEA.

V is TRBV2 and J is TRBJ2-4; D ambiguous. The CDR3 sequence is 15 residues long. The V end lost 5 bases, the J end lost 2 bases, and 13 bases lay between the germline ends. In germline, CDR1 is SNHLY, CDR2 FYNNEI. The CDR3 DNA follows: TGTGCCAGCAGTCCCCCCCCGGGTTCCAAAAACATTCAGTACTTC. It encodes CASSPPPGSKNIQYF.

The rearrangement uses TRBV2 and TRBJ2-7; D is unresolved. The germline V gene encodes CDR1 SNHLY and CDR2 FYNNEI. This CDR3 has 12 amino acids. Trimming stripped 8 bases from V and 2 bases from J, with 10 bases between. For the CDR3, the DNA is TGTGCCAGCTCAAACGGACCCTACGAGCAGTACTTC. Its translation: CASSNGPYEQYF.

This chain connects TRBV11-3 to TRBJ2-3, with TRBD2 as a possible D gene (5 bases). Trimming left V 6 bases short and J 1 base short, with 8 bases between. CDR1 and CDR2 from the germline V gene are SGHNT and YENEEA. The length of the CDR3 is 13 residues. CDR3 sequence reads: CASSWGGTDTQYF. The CDR3 nucleotides are TGTGCCAGCAGTTGGGGAGGCACAGATACGCAGTATTTT.

CDR3 in amino acids: CASSSGQGGYGYTF. In DNA, the CDR3 is TGTGCCAGCAGCTCTGGACAGGGGGGCTATGGCTACACCTTC. The J gene is TRBJ1-2, the V gene TRBV7-6, with 10 bases that match TRBD1. The V gene end was trimmed by 4 bases and the J gene end by 4 bases; junction bases not matched to a gene: 3. This CDR3 comprises 14 residues. Germline CDR1 reads SGHVS; CDR2 reads FNYEAQ.

This sequence joins TRBV24-1 and TRBJ1-5; 7 positions agree with TRBD1. The CDR3 totals 18 residues. CDR1 is KGHDR, CDR2 SFDVKD, per germline. Trimming took 3 bases from V and 4 from J; bases not matched to a gene: 14. The DNA for the CDR3 is TGTGCCACCAGTGATCCACAGGGGAGAATCTTCCGTAATCAGCCCCAGCATTTT. Translation gives CATSDPQGRIFRNQPQHF.

Of note for this clone: At the DNA level, this CDR3 is encoded by other sequences in the same sample as well. The V call is TRBV6-5, the J call TRBJ1-5; 8 nucleotides align to TRBD1. CDR1 and CDR2 (germline): MNHEY, SVGAGI. The CDR3 contains 15 residues. V lost 3 bases to trimming and J lost 4 bases; unmatched junction nucleotides: 5. CDR3 protein: CASSYGTGLNQPQHF. The CDR3 DNA follows: TGTGCCAGCAGTTATGGGACAGGCCTGAATCAGCCCCAGCATTTT.